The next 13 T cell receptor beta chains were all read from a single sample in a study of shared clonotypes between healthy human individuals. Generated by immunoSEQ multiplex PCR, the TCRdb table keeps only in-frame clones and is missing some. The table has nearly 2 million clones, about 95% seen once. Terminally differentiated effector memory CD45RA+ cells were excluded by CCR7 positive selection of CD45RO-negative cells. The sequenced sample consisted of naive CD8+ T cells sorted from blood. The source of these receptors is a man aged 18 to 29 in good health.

DNA for the CDR3: TGCGCCAGCAGCGAGACAGGCCCCTACGAGCAGTACTTC. It encodes CASSETGPYEQYF. The rearrangement links TRBV5-1 to TRBJ2-7; maybe TRBD1 (6 bases). Trimming took off 4 bases at V and 2 bases at J, with 10 bases between the two ends. This CDR3 has 13 amino acids. The germline V gene has CDR1 SGHRS and CDR2 YFSETQ.

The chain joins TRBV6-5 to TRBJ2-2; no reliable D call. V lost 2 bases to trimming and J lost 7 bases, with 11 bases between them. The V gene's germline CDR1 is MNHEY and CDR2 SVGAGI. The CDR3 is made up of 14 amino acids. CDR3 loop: CASSYQVQNGELFF. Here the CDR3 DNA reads TGTGCCAGCAGTTACCAGGTTCAGAACGGGGAGCTGTTTTTT.

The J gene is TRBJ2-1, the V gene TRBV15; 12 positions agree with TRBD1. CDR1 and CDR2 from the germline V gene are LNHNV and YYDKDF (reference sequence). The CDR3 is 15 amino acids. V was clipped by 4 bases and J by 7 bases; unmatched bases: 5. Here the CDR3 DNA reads TGTGCCACCAGCACGGGACAGGGGGCAGGGAATGAGCAGTTCTTC. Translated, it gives CATSTGQGAGNEQFF. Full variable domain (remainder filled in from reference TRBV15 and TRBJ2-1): DAMVIQNPRYQVTQFGKPVTLSCSQTLNHNVMYWYQQKSSQAPKLLFHYYDKDFNNEADTPDNFQSRRPNTSFCFLDIRSPGLGDTAMYLCATSTGQGAGNEQFFGPGTRLTVL.

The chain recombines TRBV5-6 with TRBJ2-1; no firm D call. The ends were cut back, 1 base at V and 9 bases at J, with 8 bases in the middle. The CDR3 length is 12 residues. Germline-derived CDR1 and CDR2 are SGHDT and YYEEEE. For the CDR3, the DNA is TGTGCCAGCAGCTTGAATGAGCCTGAGCAGTTCTTC. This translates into CASSLNEPEQFF.

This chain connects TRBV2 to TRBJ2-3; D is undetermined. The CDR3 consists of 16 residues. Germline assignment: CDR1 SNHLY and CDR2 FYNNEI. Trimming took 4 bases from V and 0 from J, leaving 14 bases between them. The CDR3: CASSGFSETSTDTQYF. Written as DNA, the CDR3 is TGTGCCAGCAGTGGGTTTTCGGAGACTAGCACAGATACGCAGTATTTT.

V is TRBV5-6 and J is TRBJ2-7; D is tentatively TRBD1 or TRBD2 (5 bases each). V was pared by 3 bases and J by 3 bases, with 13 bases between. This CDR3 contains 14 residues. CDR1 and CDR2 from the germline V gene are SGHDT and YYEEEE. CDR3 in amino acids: CASSSGPIDYEQYF. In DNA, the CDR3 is TGTGCCAGCAGCTCGGGACCCATAGACTACGAGCAGTACTTC.

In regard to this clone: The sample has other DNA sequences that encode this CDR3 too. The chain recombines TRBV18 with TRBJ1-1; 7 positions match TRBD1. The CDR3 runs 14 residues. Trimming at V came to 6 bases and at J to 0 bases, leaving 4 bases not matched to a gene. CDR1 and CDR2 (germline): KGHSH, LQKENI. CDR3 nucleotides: TGTGCCAGCTCCCCAGGGGGGATGAACACTGAAGCTTTCTTT. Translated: CASSPGGMNTEAFF. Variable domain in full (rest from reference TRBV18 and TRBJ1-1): NAGVMQNPRHLVRRRGQEARLRCSPMKGHSHVYWYRQLPEEGLKFMVYLQKENIIDESGMPKERFSAEFPKEGPSILRIQQVVRGDSAAYFCASSPGGMNTEAFFGQGTRLTVV.

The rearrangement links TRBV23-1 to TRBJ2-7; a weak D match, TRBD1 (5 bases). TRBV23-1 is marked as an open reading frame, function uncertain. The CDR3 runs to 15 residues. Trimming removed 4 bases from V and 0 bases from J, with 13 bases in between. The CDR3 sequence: CASSRRTYGSYEQYF. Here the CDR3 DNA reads TGCGCCAGCAGTCGCCGGACATATGGCTCCTACGAGCAGTACTTC.

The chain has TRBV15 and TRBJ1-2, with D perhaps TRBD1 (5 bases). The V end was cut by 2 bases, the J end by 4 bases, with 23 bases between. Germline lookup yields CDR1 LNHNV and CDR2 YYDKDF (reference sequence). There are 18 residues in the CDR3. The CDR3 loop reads CATSRLSWDPVPVYGYTF. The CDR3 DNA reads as TGTGCCACCAGCAGATTATCCTGGGACCCAGTACCGGTCTATGGCTACACCTTC.

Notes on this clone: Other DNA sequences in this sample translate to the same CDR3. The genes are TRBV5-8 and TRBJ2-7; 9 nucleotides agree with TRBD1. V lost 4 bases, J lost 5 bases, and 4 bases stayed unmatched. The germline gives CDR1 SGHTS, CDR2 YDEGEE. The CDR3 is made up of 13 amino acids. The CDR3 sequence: CASSLGQGDEQYF. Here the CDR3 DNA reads TGTGCCAGCAGCCTGGGACAGGGCGACGAGCAGTACTTC.

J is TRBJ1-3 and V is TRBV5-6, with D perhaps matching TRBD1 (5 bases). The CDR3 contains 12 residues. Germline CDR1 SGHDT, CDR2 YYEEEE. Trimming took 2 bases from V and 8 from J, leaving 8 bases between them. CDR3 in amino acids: CASSFGGDTIYF. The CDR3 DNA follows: TGTGCCAGCAGCTTTGGAGGGGACACCATATATTTT.

The CDR3 here is CASSLRGDNEKLFF. In DNA, the CDR3 is TGTGCCAGCAGCTTGCGGGGAGATAATGAAAAACTGTTTTTT. The chain combines TRBV5-4 with TRBJ1-4, with D unclear. The V end was cut by 1 base, the J end by 4 bases, with 8 bases between. The CDR3 runs 14 residues. Germline V gene lookup returns CDR1 SGHNT and CDR2 YYREEE (reference sequence).

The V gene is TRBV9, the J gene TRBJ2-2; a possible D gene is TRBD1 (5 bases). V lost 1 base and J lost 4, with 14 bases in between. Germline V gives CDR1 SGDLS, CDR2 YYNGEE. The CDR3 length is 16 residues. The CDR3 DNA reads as TGTGCCAGCAGCGTATTGGAAGTGGGGCCCACCGGGGAGCTGTTTTTT. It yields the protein CASSVLEVGPTGELFF.